What follows are 22 T cell receptor beta chains derived from one specimen sequenced in a study of blood T cell repertoires in COVID-19. Here immunoSEQ multiplex PCR was the method, and the copy in TCRdb shows in-frame clones only, minus some. The sample lists under 300,000 clones, 70% to 85% seen once, with 3% to 4% in the top ten. Sequenced input: peripheral blood. The receptors derive from a woman in her forties with active or convalescent COVID-19.

The V and J genes are TRBV7-3 and TRBJ2-1; TRBD2 matches at 8 bases. CDR1 and CDR2 (germline): SGHTA, FQGTGA. V shed 5 bases, J shed 0 bases, and the junction held 15 bases outside the gene matches. The CDR3 loop spans 19 amino acids. The CDR3 reads CASSPTPLAGGPSYNEQFF. CDR3 DNA sequence: TGTGCCAGCAGCCCGACCCCCCTTGCGGGGGGCCCCTCCTACAATGAGCAGTTCTTC. Drawing the rest from reference TRBV7-3 and TRBJ2-1, the complete variable domain is GAGVSQTPSNKVTEKGKYVELRCDPISGHTALYWYRQSLGQGPEFLIYFQGTGAADDSGLPNDRFFAVRPEGSVSTLKIQRTERGDSAVYLCASSPTPLAGGPSYNEQFFGPGTRLTVL.

A few counts support this clone. V and J are TRBV28 and TRBJ1-6; 8 positions agree with TRBD1. CDR3 length equals 15 residues. The germline CDR1 and CDR2 sequences are MDHEN and SYDVKM. Trimming at V came to 5 bases and at J to 7 bases, leaving 7 bases not matched to a gene. Here the CDR3 DNA reads TGTGCCAGCAGTCGAGAGGACAGGGTCAATTCACCCCTCCACTTT. Protein sequence: CASSREDRVNSPLHF.

The chain combines TRBV28 with TRBJ2-4; TRBD1 might be the D (6 bases). This CDR3 is 14 amino acids long. From germline, CDR1 is MDHEN and CDR2 SYDVKM. V was pared by 2 bases and J by 7 bases, with 12 bases between. CDR3 DNA sequence: TGTGCCAGCAGTTTACAGGGGTTAAGTAACATTCAGTACTTC. Translation gives CASSLQGLSNIQYF.

The V gene is TRBV7-9, the J gene TRBJ1-2, with D possibly matching TRBD1 (5 bases). The germline V gene encodes CDR1 SEHNR and CDR2 FQNEAQ (reference sequence). Trimming took 1 base from V and 0 from J, leaving 12 bases between them. The CDR3 totals 16 residues. The CDR3: CASSLGGRGANYGYTF. CDR3 DNA: TGTGCCAGCAGCTTAGGAGGGAGGGGTGCTAACTATGGCTACACCTTC.

The chain has TRBV10-3 and TRBJ1-2; 8 nucleotides agree with TRBD1. Germline loops: CDR1 ENHRY, CDR2 SYGVKD. V was clipped by 2 bases and J by 8 bases; unmatched bases: 7. The CDR3 length is 14 residues. The CDR3 is CAISEAGQGVGYTF. The CDR3 DNA reads TGTGCCATCAGTGAGGCCGGACAGGGTGTGGGCTACACCTTC.

CDR3 residues: CASSPGPSSYEQYV. CDR3 DNA sequence: TGTGCCAGCAGCCCAGGGCCCAGCTCCTACGAGCAGTACGTC. The rearrangement uses TRBV5-5 and TRBJ2-7; tentative D call: TRBD1 (5 bases). The V end lost 4 bases, the J end lost 0 bases, and 11 bases lay between the germline ends. CDR3 length equals 14 residues. CDR1 is SGHKS, CDR2 YYEKEE, per germline (reference sequence).

The V gene is TRBV25-1, the J gene TRBJ1-2; D uncertain. CDR1 is MGHDK and CDR2 is SYGVNS in the germline V gene. Trimming left V 4 bases short and J 5 bases short, with 5 bases between. CDR3 length: 11 amino acids. This CDR3 reads CASSAMYGYTF. CDR3 in DNA: TGTGCCAGCAGTGCCATGTATGGCTACACCTTC.

This clone was observed once. The genes are TRBV28 and TRBJ2-5; the D gene is possibly TRBD1 (5 bases). This CDR3 region has 13 residues. In germline, CDR1 is MDHEN, CDR2 SYDVKM. The V and J ends lost 6 bases and 0 bases respectively, with 8 bases between them. The CDR3 sequence is CASRTAYQETQYF. The DNA of the CDR3 is TGTGCCAGCAGGACAGCGTACCAAGAGACCCAGTACTTC.

The chain is built from TRBV7-3 and TRBJ2-3; perhaps TRBD2 as D (6 bases). CDR1 and CDR2 (germline): SGHTA, FQGTGA. Trimming left V 5 bases short and J 0 bases short, with 21 bases between. This CDR3 is 18 amino acids long. As DNA, the CDR3 is TGTGCCAGCAGCCCGAGGGTCGGGGGTCCCTCTAGCACAGATACGCAGTATTTT. Amino acid sequence: CASSPRVGGPSSTDTQYF.

This rearrangement joins TRBV4-2 to TRBJ1-2; D ambiguous. The germline CDR1 and CDR2 sequences are LGHNA and YNFKEQ. This CDR3 has 17 amino acids. V gave up 2 bases and J gave up 2 bases, with 18 bases separating them. In DNA, the CDR3 is TGTGCCAGCAGCCAACACCAGAGCGGAGAGGCCAACTATGGCTACACCTTC. This encodes CASSQHQSGEANYGYTF.

The chain has TRBV7-9 and TRBJ2-1; D not resolved. The V gene lost 6 bases and the J gene lost 8 bases, with 11 bases spanning the gap. Germline loops: CDR1 SEHNR, CDR2 FQNEAQ (reference sequence). This CDR3 region has 12 residues. The CDR3: CASSSSVHEQFF. The DNA of the CDR3 is TGTGCCAGCAGTTCTAGTGTCCATGAGCAGTTCTTC.

The J gene is TRBJ2-2, the V gene TRBV10-1; D gene ambiguous. The germline V gene encodes CDR1 WNHNN and CDR2 SYGVQD (reference sequence). This CDR3 has 14 residues. V was cut by 5 bases and J by 3 bases, with 10 bases left in between. CDR3 region: CASSQTRDTGELFF. DNA of the CDR3: TGCGCCAGCAGTCAAACCCGGGACACCGGGGAGCTGTTTTTT.

The V call is TRBV10-3, the J call TRBJ2-1; 12 positions agree with TRBD2. CDR3 length equals 15 residues. Unmatched junction bases numbered 5, after V lost 7 bases and J lost 4 bases. The germline V gene encodes CDR1 ENHRY and CDR2 SYGVKD. CDR3 sequence: CAIKSGTSGYNEQFF. In DNA, the CDR3 is TGTGCCATCAAGTCCGGGACTAGCGGGTACAATGAGCAGTTCTTC.

The V and J genes are TRBV30 and TRBJ1-6; D gene uncertain. Germline V gene data show CDR1 as GTSNPN and CDR2 as SVGIG (reference sequence). CDR3 length: 13 residues. The ends were cut back, 0 bases at V and 8 bases at J, with 8 bases in the middle. For the CDR3, the DNA is TGTGCCTGGAGTGTGAGTAGTGATTCACCCCTCCACTTT. Its protein is CAWSVSSDSPLHF. Full variable domain (remainder filled in from reference TRBV30 and TRBJ1-6): SQTIHQWPATLVQPVGSPLSLECTVEGTSNPNLYWYRQAAGRGLQLLFYSVGIGQISSEVPQNLSASRPQDRQFILSSKKLLLSDSGFYLCAWSVSSDSPLHFGNGTRLTVT.

This chain uses TRBV5-4 with TRBJ2-7; D possibly corresponds to TRBD2 (5 bases). Trimming pared 2 bases from V and 11 bases from J, leaving 17 bases between. Germline CDR1 reads SGHNT; CDR2 reads YYREEE (reference sequence). The length of the CDR3 is 13 residues. This CDR3 is CASSFGLASGEYF. As DNA, the CDR3 is TGTGCCAGCAGCTTCGGCTTAGCGAGTGGGGAGTACTTC. The full variable domain, completed using reference TRBV5-4 and TRBJ2-7, is ETGVTQSPTHLIKTRGQQVTLRCSSQSGHNTVSWYQQALGQGPQFIFQYYREEENGRGNFPPRFSGLQFPNYSSELNVNALELDDSALYLCASSFGLASGEYFGPGTRLTVT.

The rearrangement joins TRBV27 to TRBJ2-3; tentative D call: TRBD2 (5 bases). With 5 bases removed from V and 2 bases from J, the gap between germline ends came to 26 bases. This CDR3 is 19 amino acids long. Germline V gene data show CDR1 as MNHEY and CDR2 as SMNVEV (reference sequence). The CDR3 region is CASSHLRVLGLGSTDTQYF. The CDR3 DNA sequence: TGTGCCAGCAGTCACCTGAGGGTGTTGGGCCTAGGGTCCACAGATACGCAGTATTTT.

The gene calls are TRBV12-3 or TRBV12-4 and TRBJ1-3; D is uncertain. This CDR3 has 12 amino acids. V lost 6 bases to trimming and J lost 4 bases, with 7 bases between them. The CDR3 is CASSIQGNTIYF. In DNA, the CDR3 is TGTGCCAGCAGCATACAGGGAAACACCATATATTTT.

The chain employs TRBV7-6 and TRBJ1-3; no reliable D call. V dropped 5 bases and J dropped 4 bases, with 15 bases sitting between them. This CDR3 is built from 15 residues. Germline V gene lookup returns CDR1 SGHVS and CDR2 FNYEAQ. CDR3 nucleotide sequence: TGTGCCAGCAGCCCAGCCTCCAGAGCGGGAAACACCATATATTTT. It codes for CASSPASRAGNTIYF.

The chain combines TRBV7-2 with TRBJ1-5; D call uncertain. CDR1 is SGHTA and CDR2 is FQGNSA in the germline V gene. The V and J ends lost 4 bases and 6 bases respectively, with 10 bases between them. The length of the CDR3 is 13 residues. The chain's CDR3 is CASSYREGQPQHF. The CDR3 DNA reads as TGTGCCAGCAGCTACCGGGAGGGTCAGCCCCAGCATTTT.

The chain recombines TRBV2 with TRBJ1-6; D is perhaps TRBD1 (6 bases). Trimming removed 4 bases from V and 7 bases from J, with 11 bases in between. Germline loops: CDR1 SNHLY, CDR2 FYNNEI. The CDR3 contains 14 residues. This CDR3 is CASSGGQNNSPLHF. For the CDR3, the DNA is TGTGCCAGCAGTGGGGGGCAGAACAATTCACCCCTCCACTTT.

This rearrangement joins TRBV29-1 to TRBJ1-5, with TRBD1 matching over 9 bases. With V trimmed by 6 bases and J by 2 bases, 5 bases remained unmatched. Germline CDR1 and CDR2: SQVTM and ANQGSEA. The CDR3 loop spans 14 amino acids. CDR3 in DNA: TGCAGCGTCCGGGACAGGGCAGGCAATCAGCCCCAGCATTTT. Translating gives CSVRDRAGNQPQHF.

The V gene is TRBV7-9, the J gene TRBJ1-1, with 9 bases aligning to TRBD1. V gave up 6 bases and J gave up 0 bases; unmatched junction bases: 8. Germline assignment: CDR1 SEHNR and CDR2 FQNEAQ (reference sequence). The CDR3 contains 16 residues. The CDR3, as DNA: TGTGCCAGCAGTTTAACAGGGGGCGCCATGAACACTGAAGCTTTCTTT. Translated, it gives CASSLTGGAMNTEAFF. The entire variable domain, with the rest obtained from reference TRBV7-9 and TRBJ1-1, is as follows: DTGVSQNPRHKITKRGQNVTFRCDPISEHNRLYWYRQTLGQGPEFLTYFQNEAQLEKSRLLSDRFSAERPKGSFSTLEIQRTEQGDSAMYLCASSLTGGAMNTEAFFGQGTRLTVV.